A selection of T cell receptor beta chains follows, all from one sample in a study of blood T cell repertoires in COVID-19. The data were produced by immunoSEQ multiplex PCR, yet TCRdb's version contains in-frame clones alone and is incomplete. The data hold some 120,000 clones, with around 79% observed a single time. Sequencing was carried out using peripheral blood. The receptors shown here come from a man older than 75 with acute or convalescent COVID-19. Both conserved end residues are trimmed from each CDR3. The listing skips clone size in some rows; elsewhere it reads once, few, many or a size class.

abundance: -
v_gene: TRBV7-2
j_gene: TRBJ1-5
CDR3aa: ASSPGTGLGSGPQH

abundance: -
v_gene: TRBV21-1
j_gene: TRBJ2-7
CDR3aa: ASSISTGGTYEQY

abundance: -
v_gene: TRBV10-2
j_gene: TRBJ1-3
CDR3aa: ASTTGPGNTIY

abundance: -
v_gene: TRBV5-1
j_gene: TRBJ2-1
CDR3aa: ASNQEAASSYNEQF

abundance: -
v_gene: TRBV19
j_gene: TRBJ2-3
CDR3aa: ASTLERGGLNTQY

abundance: -
v_gene: TRBV5-1
j_gene: TRBJ2-2
CDR3aa: ASSLEARGNTGELF

abundance: -
v_gene: TRBV3-1/TRBV3-2
j_gene: TRBJ2-1
CDR3aa: ASSRDRYNEQF

abundance: once
v_gene: TRBV19
j_gene: TRBJ2-1
CDR3aa: ASSPGLVLNEQF

abundance: -
v_gene: TRBV29-1
j_gene: TRBJ2-1
CDR3aa: SVEDPADYNEQF

abundance: once
v_gene: TRBV5-1
j_gene: TRBJ1-3
CDR3aa: ASSLEGQGARNTIY

abundance: -
v_gene: TRBV19
j_gene: TRBJ2-5
CDR3aa: ASSPPTSGGLKTQY

abundance: -
v_gene: TRBV2
j_gene: TRBJ2-5
CDR3aa: ASTRGVREETQY

abundance: -
v_gene: TRBV15
j_gene: TRBJ1-6
CDR3aa: ATSRDGTGDSPLH

abundance: -
v_gene: TRBV7-9
j_gene: TRBJ2-2
CDR3aa: ASRGGPETGELF

abundance: -
v_gene: TRBV6-5
j_gene: TRBJ1-4
CDR3aa: ASERGIGEKLF

abundance: few
v_gene: TRBV5-4
j_gene: TRBJ1-2
CDR3aa: ASSLAGQGAYGYT

abundance: -
v_gene: TRBV19
j_gene: TRBJ2-3
CDR3aa: ASSRGLAADTQY

abundance: -
v_gene: TRBV5-1
j_gene: TRBJ2-2
CDR3aa: ASSSGGITGELF

abundance: -
v_gene: TRBV3-1/TRBV3-2
j_gene: TRBJ1-2
CDR3aa: ASSQTNGYT

abundance: -
v_gene: TRBV19
j_gene: TRBJ2-3
CDR3aa: ASSRGVDTQY